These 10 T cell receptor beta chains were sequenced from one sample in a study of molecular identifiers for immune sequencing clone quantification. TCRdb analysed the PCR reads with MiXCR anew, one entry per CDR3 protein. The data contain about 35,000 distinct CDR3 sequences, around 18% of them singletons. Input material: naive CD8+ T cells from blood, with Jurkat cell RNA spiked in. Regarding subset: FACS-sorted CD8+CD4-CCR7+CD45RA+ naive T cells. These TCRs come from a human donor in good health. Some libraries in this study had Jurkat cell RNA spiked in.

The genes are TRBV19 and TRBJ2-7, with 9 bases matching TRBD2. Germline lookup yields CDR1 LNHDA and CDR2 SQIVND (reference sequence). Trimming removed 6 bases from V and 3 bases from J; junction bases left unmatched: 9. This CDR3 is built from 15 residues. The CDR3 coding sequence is TGTGCCAGTAGCCCATTAGCGGGAGCCAGCTACGAGCAGTACTTC. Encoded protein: CASSPLAGASYEQYF. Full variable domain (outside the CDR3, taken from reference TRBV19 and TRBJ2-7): DGGITQSPKYLFRKEGQNVTLSCEQNLNHDAMYWYRQDPGQGLRLIYYSQIVNDFQKGDIAEGYSVSREKKESFPLTVTSAQKNPTAFYLCASSPLAGASYEQYFGPGTRLTVT.

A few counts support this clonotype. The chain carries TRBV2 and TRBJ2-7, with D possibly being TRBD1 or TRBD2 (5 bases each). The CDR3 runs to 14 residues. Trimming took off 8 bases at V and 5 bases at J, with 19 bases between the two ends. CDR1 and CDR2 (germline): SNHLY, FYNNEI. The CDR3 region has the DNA TGTGCCAGCCTAGGGACGACTGTCGTGGACGAGCAGTACTTC. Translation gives CASLGTTVVDEQYF.

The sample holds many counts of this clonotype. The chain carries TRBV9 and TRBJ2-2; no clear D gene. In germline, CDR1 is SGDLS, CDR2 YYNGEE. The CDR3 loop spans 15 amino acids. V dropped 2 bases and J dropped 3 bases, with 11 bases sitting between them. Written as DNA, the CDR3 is TGTGCCAGCAGCGTTGCCAGGATTGACACCGGGGAGCTGTTTTTT. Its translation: CASSVARIDTGELFF. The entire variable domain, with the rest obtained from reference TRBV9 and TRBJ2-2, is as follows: DSGVTQTPKHLITATGQRVTLRCSPRSGDLSVYWYQQSLDQGLQFLIQYYNGEERAKGNILERFSAQQFPDLHSELNLSSLELGDSALYFCASSVARIDTGELFFGEGSRLTVL.

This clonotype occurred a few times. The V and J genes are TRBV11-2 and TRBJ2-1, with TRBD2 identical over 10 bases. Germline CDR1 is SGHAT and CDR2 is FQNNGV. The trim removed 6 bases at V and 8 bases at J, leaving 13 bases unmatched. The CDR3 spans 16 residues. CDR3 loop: CASRDRSGRAGDEQFF. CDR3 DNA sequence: TGTGCCAGCAGAGACCGCAGCGGGAGGGCCGGGGATGAGCAGTTCTTC.

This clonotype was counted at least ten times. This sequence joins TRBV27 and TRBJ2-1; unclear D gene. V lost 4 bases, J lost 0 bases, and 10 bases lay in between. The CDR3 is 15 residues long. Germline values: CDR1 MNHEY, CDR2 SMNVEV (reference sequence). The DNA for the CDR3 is TGTGCCAGCAGTTACTACACGAGCTCCTACAATGAGCAGTTCTTC. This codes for CASSYYTSSYNEQFF.

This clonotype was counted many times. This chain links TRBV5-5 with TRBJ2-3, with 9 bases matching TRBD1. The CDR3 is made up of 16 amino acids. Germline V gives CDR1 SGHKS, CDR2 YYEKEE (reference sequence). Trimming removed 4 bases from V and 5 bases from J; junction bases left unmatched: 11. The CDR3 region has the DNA TGTGCCAGCAGCGCGGGACAGGGATTGTGGGAAGATACGCAGTATTTT. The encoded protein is CASSAGQGLWEDTQYF.

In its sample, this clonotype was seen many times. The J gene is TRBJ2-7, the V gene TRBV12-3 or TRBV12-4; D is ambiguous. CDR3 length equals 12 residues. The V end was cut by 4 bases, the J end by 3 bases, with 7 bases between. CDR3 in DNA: TGTGCCAGCAGTTCCTACAGCTACGAGCAGTACTTC. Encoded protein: CASSSYSYEQYF.

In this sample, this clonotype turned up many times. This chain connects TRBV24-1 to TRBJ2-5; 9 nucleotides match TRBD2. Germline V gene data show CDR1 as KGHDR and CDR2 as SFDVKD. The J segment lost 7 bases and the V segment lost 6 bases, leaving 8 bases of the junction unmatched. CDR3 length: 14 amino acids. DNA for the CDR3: TGTGCCACCAGTTCCGTAGCGGGAGTGGTGACCCAGTACTTC. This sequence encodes CATSSVAGVVTQYF.

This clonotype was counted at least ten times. The CDR3, as DNA: TGTGCCAGCAGCCACCGACAAGGGTATGACTACGAGCAGTACTTC. Its translation: CASSHRQGYDYEQYF. The chain is built from TRBV4-2 and TRBJ2-7; D is undetermined. V was clipped by 3 bases and J by 3 bases, with 15 bases between them. The CDR3 has 15 residues. Germline CDR1 and CDR2: LGHNA and YNFKEQ.

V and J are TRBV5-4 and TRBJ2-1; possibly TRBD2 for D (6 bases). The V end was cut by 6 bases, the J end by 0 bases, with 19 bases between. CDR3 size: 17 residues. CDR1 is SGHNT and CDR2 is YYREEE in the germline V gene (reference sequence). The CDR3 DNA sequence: TGTGCCAGCACCCTTGGCATTGCGGGGAGCTCCTACAATGAGCAGTTCTTC. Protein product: CASTLGIAGSSYNEQFF.